This record looks at one T cell receptor (beta chain) sequence and its context. Its antigen is unknown. Base qualities were left out, and no much larger clone turns up one base away. The V and J ends are trimmed by 7 bases and 5 bases, leaving 14 bases between them. From the germline V gene (reference sequence), CDR1 is LNHDA and CDR2 is SQIVND. From cysteine to phenylalanine, the CDR3 is 13 amino acids long. The only DNA kept is the CDR3, 39 bases in frame from the first base. TCRdb lists the instrument as Illumina HiSeq 2500. TCR beta libraries were prepared by quantitative 5'-RACE with molecular barcodes. The original methods were these. Disease-linked TCR variants were identified with a new computational method built on a probabilistic model of VDJ rearrangement. TCRdb handled the public reads itself, with Q25 trimming in fastp and clone calling in MiXCR, and kept productive beta chains. Duplicate CDR3 protein sequences are folded into a single record with the most common DNA and genes. What appears here as the V and J calls and clone size reflects TCRdb's work, not the paper's. The sample profile shows 390,000 or so distinct CDR3 sequences; around 20% of them were found once. 16% of the sample belongs to the ten largest clones.

These data are taken from a study of CD8 T cells in ankylosing spondylitis (dated by TCRdb to about 2017). For the wider study: To find TCR variants linked to disease, the study profiled T cell receptor beta repertoires in ankylosing spondylitis patients and healthy donors. Peripheral blood was sampled, and synovial fluid was also collected from ankylosing spondylitis patients. The whole study cohort included some 100 healthy donors and 20 to 25 ankylosing spondylitis patients.

What the authors observed across the whole study: A TCR beta motif of roughly 8 highly homologous amino acid variants appeared characteristic of blood from ankylosing spondylitis patients. Some motif variants had previously been reported in the synovial fluid and blood of reactive arthritis patients, which suggests shared mechanisms of disease initiation. A CD8+ phenotype was shown by the disease-linked clones, which were found at relatively low frequencies in peripheral blood. The disease-linked clones were reported to be significantly enriched in matched synovial fluid samples from ankylosing spondylitis patients.

This sequence was found in a male donor with ankylosing spondylitis. The V and J genes are TRBV19 and TRBJ1-1, with the identity of the D gene unclear. Sequencing was done on a sample of blood, either unsorted or a sorted T cell fraction (not recorded which). The bases read TGTGCCAGTACCCCCGGGGAGCGGACTGAAGCTTTCTTT. This yields the protein CASTPGERTEAFF.